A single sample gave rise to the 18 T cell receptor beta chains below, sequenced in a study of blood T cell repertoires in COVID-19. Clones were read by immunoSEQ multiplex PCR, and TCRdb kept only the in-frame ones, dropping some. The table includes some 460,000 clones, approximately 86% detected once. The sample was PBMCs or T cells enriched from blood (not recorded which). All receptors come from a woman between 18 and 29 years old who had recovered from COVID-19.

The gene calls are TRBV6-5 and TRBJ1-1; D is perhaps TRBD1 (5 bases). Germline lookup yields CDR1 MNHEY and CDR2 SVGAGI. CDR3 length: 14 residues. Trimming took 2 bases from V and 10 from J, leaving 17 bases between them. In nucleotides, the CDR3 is TGTGCCAGCAGTTACAGTCCGGCAGGGCCGGTAGCTTTCTTT. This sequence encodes CASSYSPAGPVAFF.

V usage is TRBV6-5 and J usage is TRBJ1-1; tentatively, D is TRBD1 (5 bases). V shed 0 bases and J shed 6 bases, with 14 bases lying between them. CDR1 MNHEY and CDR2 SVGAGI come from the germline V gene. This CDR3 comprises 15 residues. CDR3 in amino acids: CASSYSEEGHPEAFF. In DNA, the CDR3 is TGTGCCAGCAGTTACTCAGAGGAAGGACACCCTGAAGCTTTCTTT.

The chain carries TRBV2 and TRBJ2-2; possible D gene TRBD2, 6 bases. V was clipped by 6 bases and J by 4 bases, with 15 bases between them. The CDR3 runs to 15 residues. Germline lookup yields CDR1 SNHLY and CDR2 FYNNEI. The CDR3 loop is CASSRSLGSTGELFF. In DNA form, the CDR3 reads TGTGCCAGCAGCCGAAGTCTCGGGAGCACCGGGGAGCTGTTTTTT.

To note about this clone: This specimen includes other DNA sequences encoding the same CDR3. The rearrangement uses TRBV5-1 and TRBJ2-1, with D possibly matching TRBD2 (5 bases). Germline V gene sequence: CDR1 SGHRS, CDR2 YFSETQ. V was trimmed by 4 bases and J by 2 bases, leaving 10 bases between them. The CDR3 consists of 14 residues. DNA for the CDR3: TGCGCCAGCAGCCCCACCGGGACCTACAATGAGCAGTTCTTC. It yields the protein CASSPTGTYNEQFF.

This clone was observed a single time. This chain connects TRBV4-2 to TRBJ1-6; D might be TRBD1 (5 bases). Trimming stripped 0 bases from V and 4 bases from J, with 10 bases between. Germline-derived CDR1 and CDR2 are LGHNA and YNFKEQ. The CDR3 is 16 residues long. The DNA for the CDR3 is TGTGCCAGCAGCCAAGACGCACGGACATATAATTCACCCCTCCACTTT. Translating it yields CASSQDARTYNSPLHF.

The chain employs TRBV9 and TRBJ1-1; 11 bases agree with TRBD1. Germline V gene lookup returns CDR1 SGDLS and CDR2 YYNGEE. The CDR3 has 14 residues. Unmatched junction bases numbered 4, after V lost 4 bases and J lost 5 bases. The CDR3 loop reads CASSPRDRGTEAFF. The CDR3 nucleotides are TGTGCCAGCAGCCCCCGGGACAGGGGGACTGAAGCTTTCTTT.

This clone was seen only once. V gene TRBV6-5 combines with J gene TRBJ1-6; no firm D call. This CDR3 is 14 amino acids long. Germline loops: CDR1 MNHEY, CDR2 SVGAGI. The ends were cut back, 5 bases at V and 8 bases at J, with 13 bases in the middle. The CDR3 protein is CASSPVFGDSPLHF. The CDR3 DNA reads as TGTGCCAGCAGTCCCGTATTCGGAGATTCACCCCTCCACTTT.

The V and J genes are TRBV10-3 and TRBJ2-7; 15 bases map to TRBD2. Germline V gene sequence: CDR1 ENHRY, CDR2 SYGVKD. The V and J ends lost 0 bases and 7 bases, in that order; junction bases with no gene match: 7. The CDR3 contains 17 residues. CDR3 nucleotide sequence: TGTGCCATCAGTGAGTCTCGGACTAGCGGGGGGGCGAAAGAGCAGTACTTC. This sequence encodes CAISESRTSGGAKEQYF.

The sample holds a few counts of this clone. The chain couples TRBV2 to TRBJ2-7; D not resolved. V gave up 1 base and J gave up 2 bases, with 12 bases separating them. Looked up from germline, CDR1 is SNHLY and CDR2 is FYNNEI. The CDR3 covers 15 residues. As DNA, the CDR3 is TGTGCCAGCAGTGAAGGCCGACTGTCCACCTACGAGCAGTACTTC. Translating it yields CASSEGRLSTYEQYF.

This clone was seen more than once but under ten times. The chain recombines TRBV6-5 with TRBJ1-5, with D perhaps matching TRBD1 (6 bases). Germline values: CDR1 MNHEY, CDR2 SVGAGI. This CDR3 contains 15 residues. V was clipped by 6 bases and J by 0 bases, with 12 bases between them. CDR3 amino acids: CASRYTGNSNQPQHF. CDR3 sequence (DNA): TGTGCCAGCAGGTACACAGGGAATAGCAATCAGCCCCAGCATTTT.

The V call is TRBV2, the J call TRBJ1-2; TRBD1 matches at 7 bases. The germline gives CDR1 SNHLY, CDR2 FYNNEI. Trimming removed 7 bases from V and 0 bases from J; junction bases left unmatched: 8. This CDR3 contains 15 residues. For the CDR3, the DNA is TGTGCCAGCAAAGCCCGGGGACAGACTAACTATGGCTACACCTTC. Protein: CASKARGQTNYGYTF.

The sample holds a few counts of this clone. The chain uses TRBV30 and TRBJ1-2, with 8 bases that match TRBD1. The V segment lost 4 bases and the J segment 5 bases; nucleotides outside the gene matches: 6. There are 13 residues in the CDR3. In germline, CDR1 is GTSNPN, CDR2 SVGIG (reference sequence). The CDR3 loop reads CAWTSGGGYGYTF. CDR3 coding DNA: TGTGCCTGGACCTCAGGGGGCGGGTATGGCTACACCTTC.

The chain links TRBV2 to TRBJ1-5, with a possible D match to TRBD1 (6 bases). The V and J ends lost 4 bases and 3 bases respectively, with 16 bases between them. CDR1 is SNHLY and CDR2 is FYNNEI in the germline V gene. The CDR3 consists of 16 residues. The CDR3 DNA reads TGTGCCAGCAGTGGTTTCGGGGGGCAGCTCAATCAGCCCCAGCATTTT. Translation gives CASSGFGGQLNQPQHF.

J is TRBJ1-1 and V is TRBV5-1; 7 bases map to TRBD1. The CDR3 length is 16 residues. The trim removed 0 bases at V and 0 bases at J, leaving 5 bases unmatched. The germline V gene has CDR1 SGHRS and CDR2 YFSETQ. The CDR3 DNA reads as TGCGCCAGCAGCTTGGGACAGGGCGGAGTGAACACTGAAGCTTTCTTT. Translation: CASSLGQGGVNTEAFF. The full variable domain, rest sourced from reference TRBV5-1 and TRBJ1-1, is KAGVTQTPRYLIKTRGQQVTLSCSPISGHRSVSWYQQTPGQGLQFLFEYFSETQRNKGNFPGRFSGRQFSNSRSEMNVSTLELGDSALYLCASSLGQGGVNTEAFFGQGTRLTVV.

The CDR3 protein is CASATSGVTDTQYF. The DNA for the CDR3 is TGTGCCAGCGCGACTAGCGGGGTTACAGATACGCAGTATTTT. V usage is TRBV6-5 and J usage is TRBJ2-3; 11 nucleotides align to TRBD2. The trim removed 8 bases at V and 3 bases at J, leaving 4 bases unmatched. Per germline, CDR1 MNHEY and CDR2 SVGAGI. The CDR3 has 14 amino acids.

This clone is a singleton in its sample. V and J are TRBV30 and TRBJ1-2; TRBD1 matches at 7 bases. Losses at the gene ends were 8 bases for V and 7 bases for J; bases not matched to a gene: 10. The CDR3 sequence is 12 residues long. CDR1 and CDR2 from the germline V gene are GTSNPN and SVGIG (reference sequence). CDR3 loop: CALEEQGFGYTF. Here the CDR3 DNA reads TGTGCCCTCGAAGAACAGGGGTTTGGCTACACCTTC.

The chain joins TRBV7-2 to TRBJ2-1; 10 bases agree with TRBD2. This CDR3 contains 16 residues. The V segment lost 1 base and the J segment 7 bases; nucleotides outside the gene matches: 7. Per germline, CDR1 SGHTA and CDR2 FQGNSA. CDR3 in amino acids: CASSLGSGGAMNEQFF. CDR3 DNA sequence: TGTGCCAGCAGCTTAGGGAGCGGGGGGGCCATGAATGAGCAGTTCTTC.

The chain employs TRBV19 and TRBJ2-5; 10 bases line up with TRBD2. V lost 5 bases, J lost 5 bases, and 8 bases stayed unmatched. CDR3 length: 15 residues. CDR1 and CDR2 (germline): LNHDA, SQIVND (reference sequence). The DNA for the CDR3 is TGTGCCAGTAGTGAAGCGGGGGGGCCGAGGGAGACCCAGTACTTC. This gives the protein CASSEAGGPRETQYF.